This TCR beta chain was recovered during a study of blood T cell repertoires in COVID-19. Study-level information: Italy, Spain and the United States were the sources of the convalescent and acute COVID-19 samples. Sample material is recorded as cDNA or gDNA derived from T cells, B-cell-depleted T cells, or PBMCs.

The data were produced by immunoSEQ multiplex PCR, yet TCRdb's version contains in-frame clones alone and is incomplete. Among about 370,000 clones, 90% were seen once, and the ten largest hold 6.5% to 8%. The CDR3 contains 15 residues. The V segment lost 3 bases and the J segment 4 bases; nucleotides outside the gene matches: 3. The germline V gene has CDR1 MGHRA and CDR2 YSYEKL. V usage is TRBV4-1 and J usage is TRBJ1-5, with TRBD1 matching over 10 bases. The sequence came from a man younger than 35 with active or convalescent COVID-19. Sequenced sample: peripheral blood. The CDR3 DNA is TGCGCCAGCAGCCAGGGGACAGGGGTGAATCAGCCCCAGCATTTT. Amino acid sequence: CASSQGTGVNQPQHF.